A single sample gave rise to the 19 T cell receptor beta chains below, sequenced in a study of shared T cell receptors in the human thymus (TCRdb year 2021). Library preparation was by the immunoSEQ multiplex PCR assay. TCRdb took over this immuneACCESS table, retaining in-frame rearrangements with V and J assigned. Such tables are incomplete; in checked studies, under half of the missing clones stem from an unresolved V gene, and the remainder is unexplained. This sample comprises approximately 760,000 clones, 70% to 90% of them detected only once. Of the sample, roughly 0.01% falls within the top ten clones. This same sample was also part of a study on human thymus T cells.

Sequenced: thymocytes. Source of these receptors: a girl under three years old with a congenital heart defect. Donor details come from another sample of the same person, matched by shared clones.

This chain connects TRBV19 to TRBJ1-4, with 8 bases identical to TRBD1. Germline loops: CDR1 LNHDA, CDR2 SQIVND (reference sequence). This CDR3 is built from 15 residues. The J segment lost 5 bases and the V segment lost 4 bases, leaving 6 bases of the junction unmatched. CDR3 loop: CASSTQGQDNEKLFF. The CDR3 DNA reads TGTGCCAGTAGTACCCAGGGACAGGACAATGAAAAACTGTTTTTT.

The CDR3 spells CASRTPVRGEPKNIQYF. CDR3 bases: TGTGCCAGCAGGACCCCTGTCAGGGGAGAGCCCAAAAACATTCAGTACTTC. V is TRBV2 and J is TRBJ2-4; D possibly corresponds to TRBD1 (6 bases). The CDR3 totals 17 residues. Germline assignment: CDR1 SNHLY and CDR2 FYNNEI. V lost 6 bases and J lost 2, with 20 bases in between. The entire variable domain, with the rest obtained from reference TRBV2 and TRBJ2-4, is as follows: EPEVTQTPSHQVTQMGQEVILRCVPISNHLYFYWYRQILGQKVEFLVSFYNNEISEKSEIFDDQFSVERPDGSNFTLKIRSTKLEDSAMYFCASRTPVRGEPKNIQYFGAGTRLSVL.

This chain connects TRBV19 to TRBJ1-5, with a possible D match to TRBD1 (6 bases). The CDR3 spans 17 residues. V was cut by 5 bases and J by 5 bases, with 22 bases left in between. From germline, CDR1 is LNHDA and CDR2 SQIVND (reference sequence). The CDR3, as DNA: TGTGCCAGTAGTCCCAAGGGCCTACAGGGAGCTCATCAGCCCCAGCATTTT. It translates to CASSPKGLQGAHQPQHF.

The V gene is TRBV5-6, the J gene TRBJ1-1; tentatively, D is TRBD1 (5 bases). The germline gives CDR1 SGHDT, CDR2 YYEEEE. CDR3 length: 14 amino acids. Trimming pared 6 bases from V and 3 bases from J, leaving 15 bases between. CDR3 sequence: CASNLRVTDTEAFF. The CDR3 DNA reads as TGTGCCAGCAACCTCAGGGTAACGGACACTGAAGCTTTCTTT. Together with reference TRBV5-6 and TRBJ1-1, the CDR3 gives the full variable domain: DAGVTQSPTHLIKTRGQQVTLRCSPKSGHDTVSWYQQALGQGPQFIFQYYEEEERQRGNFPDRFSGHQFPNYSSELNVNALLLGDSALYLCASNLRVTDTEAFFGQGTRLTVV.

The sample holds one count of this clone. The chain links TRBV27 to TRBJ2-3; 7 bases agree with TRBD1. The CDR3 extends over 15 amino acids. Germline loops: CDR1 MNHEY, CDR2 SMNVEV (reference sequence). The junction had 9 bases not matched to a gene; V was cut back by 4 bases and J by 5 bases. CDR3 coding DNA: TGTGCCAGCAGTTCATACAGGGGAACAGGAGATACGCAGTATTTT. Residues: CASSSYRGTGDTQYF.

The rearrangement joins TRBV5-6 to TRBJ1-2; TRBD1 is a possible D gene (5 bases). Trimming stripped 0 bases from V and 5 bases from J, with 14 bases between. The CDR3 is made up of 15 amino acids. Germline V CDR1 and CDR2: SGHDT, YYEEEE. DNA for the CDR3: TGTGCCAGCAGCTTGGGTTCTCGCAAGGGGTATGGCTACACCTTC. This translates into CASSLGSRKGYGYTF.

As regards this clone: Other DNA variants within this sample encode the same CDR3. The V call is TRBV5-1, the J call TRBJ1-1; the D gene is possibly TRBD1 (5 bases). Between the trimmed V and J ends, which lost 4 bases and 4 bases, there was a span of 11 bases. Germline assignment: CDR1 SGHRS and CDR2 YFSETQ. The CDR3 sequence is 13 residues long. The DNA for the CDR3 is TGCGCCAGCAGCCTTAGGAGGGGCACTGAAGCTTTCTTT. It translates to CASSLRRGTEAFF.

This chain uses TRBV5-1 with TRBJ1-4; TRBD1 matches 7 bases. The CDR3 contains 14 residues. The V gene end was trimmed by 6 bases and the J gene end by 4 bases; junction bases not matched to a gene: 6. Germline V gene lookup returns CDR1 SGHRS and CDR2 YFSETQ. CDR3 loop: CASKFQGDNEKLFF. CDR3 DNA sequence: TGCGCCAGCAAGTTTCAGGGGGATAATGAAAAACTGTTTTTT.

As for this clone: Within the sample, other DNA sequences also encode this same CDR3. J is TRBJ1-6 and V is TRBV19, with 8 bases that match TRBD1. Per the germline V gene, CDR1 is LNHDA and CDR2 is SQIVND (reference sequence). The CDR3 is made up of 15 amino acids. After removal of 5 bases from V and 6 bases from J, the junction contained 6 bases not matched to a gene. CDR3: CASSSRGHVNSPLHF. The DNA for the CDR3 is TGTGCCAGTAGTTCCAGGGGGCACGTTAATTCACCCCTCCACTTT.

The rearrangement joins TRBV27 to TRBJ2-7; TRBD2 aligns across 14 bases. This CDR3 has 15 amino acids. V lost 5 bases, J lost 6 bases, and 6 bases stayed unmatched. Germline V gene sequence: CDR1 MNHEY, CDR2 SMNVEV (reference sequence). In nucleotides, the CDR3 is TGTGCCAGCAGTCCGGGACTAGCGGGAGACGGCGAGCAGTACTTC. It yields the protein CASSPGLAGDGEQYF.

The rearrangement joins TRBV5-1 to TRBJ2-3, with 7 bases fitting TRBD1. The CDR3 is 16 residues long. Trimming cost V 0 bases and J 1 base; bases outside gene matches: 5. Germline CDR1 and CDR2: SGHRS and YFSETQ. Here the CDR3 DNA reads TGCGCCAGCAGCTTGGGGACAGGACAGGGCACAGATACGCAGTATTTT. This encodes CASSLGTGQGTDTQYF.

The chain joins TRBV4-2 to TRBJ1-3; D might be TRBD1 (6 bases). The CDR3 covers 12 residues. Trimming cost V 2 bases and J 11 bases, with 10 bases left between them. The V gene's germline CDR1 is LGHNA and CDR2 YNFKEQ. CDR3 sequence (DNA): TGTGCCAGCAGCCAAAACAGGGTACCCATATATTTT. Its translation: CASSQNRVPIYF.

The chain employs TRBV5-1 and TRBJ2-1; possible D gene TRBD1, 6 bases. The CDR3 has 17 amino acids. Germline values: CDR1 SGHRS, CDR2 YFSETQ. Trimming stripped 2 bases from V and 3 bases from J, with 18 bases between. The CDR3 nucleotides read TGCGCCAGCAGCTTTGGACAGCCGAGCACGCACTACAATGAGCAGTTCTTC. The encoded protein is CASSFGQPSTHYNEQFF.

CDR3 amino acids: CASSLTDRPPNTEAFF. CDR3 sequence (DNA): TGCGCCAGCAGCTTGACAGACAGGCCTCCAAACACTGAAGCTTTCTTT. This chain connects TRBV5-1 to TRBJ1-1; possible D gene TRBD1, 6 bases. Germline V gene data show CDR1 as SGHRS and CDR2 as YFSETQ. Trimming removed 1 base at V and 2 bases at J, with 15 bases between. CDR3 size: 16 residues.

The gene calls are TRBV11-2 and TRBJ1-2; no firm D call. Trimming pared 2 bases from V and 6 bases from J, leaving 4 bases between. The CDR3 runs to 11 residues. Per germline, CDR1 SGHAT and CDR2 FQNNGV. The chain's CDR3 is CASSLYDGYTF. Written as DNA, the CDR3 is TGTGCCAGCAGCTTATATGATGGCTACACCTTC.

This rearrangement joins TRBV15 to TRBJ1-6, with 8 bases matching TRBD1. Germline CDR1 reads LNHNV; CDR2 reads YYDKDF (reference sequence). With V trimmed by 3 bases and J by 0 bases, 13 bases remained unmatched. The CDR3 is 20 amino acids. Written as DNA, the CDR3 is TGTGCCACCAGCAGTCTACAGGGGGTCCACCTCAGCTCCTATAATTCACCCCTCCACTTT. It translates to CATSSLQGVHLSSYNSPLHF.

This rearrangement joins TRBV7-2 to TRBJ2-7; 9 bases are a match to TRBD1. In germline, CDR1 is SGHTA, CDR2 FQGNSA. The junction had 12 bases not matched to a gene; V was cut back by 5 bases and J by 4 bases. This CDR3 contains 16 residues. The CDR3 DNA reads TGTGCCAGCAGCAAAAGGCGGGACAGGGAACCTTACGAGCAGTACTTC. As protein: CASSKRRDREPYEQYF.

This clone appeared a few times. V usage is TRBV11-2 and J usage is TRBJ2-6, with D unclear. Looked up from germline, CDR1 is SGHAT and CDR2 is FQNNGV. The CDR3 is 17 amino acids. Trimming stripped 4 bases from V and 0 bases from J, with 13 bases between. The CDR3 DNA reads TGTGCCAGCAGCTCTCAACTAAAACTCTCTGGGGCCAACGTCCTGACTTTC. Encoded protein: CASSSQLKLSGANVLTF.

This chain joins TRBV7-9 and TRBJ2-7; 12 bases match TRBD2. The CDR3 has 16 residues. With 10 bases clipped from V and 0 bases from J, the junction kept 10 bases outside the gene matches. Germline V gene sequence: CDR1 SEHNR, CDR2 FQNEAQ (reference sequence). As DNA, the CDR3 is TGTGCCACCTCGACTAGCGGGGGCCTTAACTCCTACGAGCAGTACTTC. This codes for CATSTSGGLNSYEQYF. Together with reference TRBV7-9 and TRBJ2-7, the CDR3 gives the full variable domain: DTGVSQNPRHKITKRGQNVTFRCDPISEHNRLYWYRQTLGQGPEFLTYFQNEAQLEKSRLLSDRFSAERPKGSFSTLEIQRTEQGDSAMYLCATSTSGGLNSYEQYFGPGTRLTVT.